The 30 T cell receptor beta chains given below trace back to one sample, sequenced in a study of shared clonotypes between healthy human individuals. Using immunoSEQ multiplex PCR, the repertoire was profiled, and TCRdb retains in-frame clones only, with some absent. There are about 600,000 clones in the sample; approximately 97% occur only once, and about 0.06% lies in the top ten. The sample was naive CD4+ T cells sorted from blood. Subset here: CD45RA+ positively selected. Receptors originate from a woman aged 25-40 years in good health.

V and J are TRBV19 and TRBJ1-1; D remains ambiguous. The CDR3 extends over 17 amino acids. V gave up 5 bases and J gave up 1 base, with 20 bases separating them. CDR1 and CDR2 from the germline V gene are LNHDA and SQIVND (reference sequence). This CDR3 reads CASSSERLTPWNTEAFF. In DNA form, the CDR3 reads TGTGCCAGTAGTTCCGAGCGACTTACCCCTTGGAACACTGAAGCTTTCTTT.

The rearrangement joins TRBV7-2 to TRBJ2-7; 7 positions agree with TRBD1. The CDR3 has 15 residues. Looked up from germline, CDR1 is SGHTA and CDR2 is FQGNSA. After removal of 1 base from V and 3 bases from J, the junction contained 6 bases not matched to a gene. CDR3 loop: CASSLVRTGHYEQYF. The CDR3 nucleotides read TGTGCCAGCAGCTTAGTGCGGACAGGCCACTACGAGCAGTACTTC.

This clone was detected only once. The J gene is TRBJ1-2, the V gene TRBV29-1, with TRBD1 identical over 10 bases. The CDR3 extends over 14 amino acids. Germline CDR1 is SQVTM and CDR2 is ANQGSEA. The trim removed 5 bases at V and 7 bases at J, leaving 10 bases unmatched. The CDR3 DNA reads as TGCAGCGTTCGTCCGGGACAGGGGTTGGGTGGCTACACCTTC. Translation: CSVRPGQGLGGYTF.

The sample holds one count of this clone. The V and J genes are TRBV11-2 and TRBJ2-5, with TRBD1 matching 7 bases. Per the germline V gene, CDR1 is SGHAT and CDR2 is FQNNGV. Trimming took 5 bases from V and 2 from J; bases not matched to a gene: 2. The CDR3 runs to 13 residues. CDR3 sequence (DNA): TGTGCCAGCAGCGGGACAGAGCAAGAGACCCAGTACTTC. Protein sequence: CASSGTEQETQYF.

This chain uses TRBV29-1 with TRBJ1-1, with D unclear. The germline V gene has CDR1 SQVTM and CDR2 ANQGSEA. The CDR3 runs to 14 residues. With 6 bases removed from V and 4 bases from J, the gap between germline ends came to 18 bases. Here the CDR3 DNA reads TGCAGCGTAATCCGGTCCGGCCGGGGCACTGAAGCTTTCTTT. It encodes CSVIRSGRGTEAFF.

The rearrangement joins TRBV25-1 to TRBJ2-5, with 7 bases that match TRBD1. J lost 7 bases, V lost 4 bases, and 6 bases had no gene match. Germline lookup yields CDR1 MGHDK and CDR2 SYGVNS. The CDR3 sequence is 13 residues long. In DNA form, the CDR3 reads TGTGCCAGCAGTGTAGACAGGGCCAGGACCCAGTACTTC. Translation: CASSVDRARTQYF.

This CDR3 reads CASSQDRDFTEAFF. CDR3 in DNA: TGTGCCAGCAGTCAGGACAGGGACTTCACTGAAGCTTTCTTT. The chain uses TRBV2 and TRBJ1-1; 8 bases are shared with TRBD1. The CDR3 has 14 amino acids. V lost 5 bases and J lost 4; bases outside the gene matches: 6. From germline, CDR1 is SNHLY and CDR2 FYNNEI.

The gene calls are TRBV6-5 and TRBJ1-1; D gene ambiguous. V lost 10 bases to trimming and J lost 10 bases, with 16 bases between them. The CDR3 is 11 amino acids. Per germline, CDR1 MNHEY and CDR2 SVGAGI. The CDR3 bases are TGTGCCAAAGATGGGGAGATTGGAGCTTTCTTT. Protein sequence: CAKDGEIGAFF.

CDR3 sequence (DNA): TGTGCCAGCAGCAGCGAGGGGGCGCGGCGGGAGACCCAGTACTTC. It codes for CASSSEGARRETQYF. The V gene is TRBV5-8, the J gene TRBJ2-5; 7 bases line up with TRBD1. Germline V lookup: CDR1 SGHTS, CDR2 YDEGEE. V shed 4 bases, J shed 5 bases, and the junction held 11 bases outside the gene matches. This CDR3 contains 15 residues. The entire variable domain, with the rest obtained from reference TRBV5-8 and TRBJ2-5, is as follows: EAGVTQSPTHLIKTRGQQATLRCSPISGHTSVYWYQQALGLGLQFLLWYDEGEERNRGNFPPRFSGRQFPNYSSELNVNALELEDSALYLCASSSEGARRETQYFGPGTRLLVL.

In DNA form, the CDR3 reads TGTGCCAGCAGTTTAGGCAGGGCTGAAGCTTTCTTT. Its protein product is CASSLGRAEAFF. The gene calls are TRBV6-6 and TRBJ1-1, with D possibly matching TRBD1 (5 bases). Germline-derived CDR1 and CDR2 are MNHNY and SVGAGI (reference sequence). V was trimmed by 4 bases and J by 6 bases, leaving 9 bases between them. The CDR3 consists of 12 residues.

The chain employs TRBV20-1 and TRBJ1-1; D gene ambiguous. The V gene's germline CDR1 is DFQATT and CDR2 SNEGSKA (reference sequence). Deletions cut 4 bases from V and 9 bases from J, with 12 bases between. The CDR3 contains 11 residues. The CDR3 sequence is CSATPPHQAFF. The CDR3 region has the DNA TGCAGTGCTACGCCCCCCCATCAAGCTTTCTTT.

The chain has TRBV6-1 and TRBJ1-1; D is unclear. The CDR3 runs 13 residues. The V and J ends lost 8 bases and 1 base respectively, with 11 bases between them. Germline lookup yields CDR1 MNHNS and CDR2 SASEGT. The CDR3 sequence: CASAGIENTEAFF. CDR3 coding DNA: TGTGCCAGCGCTGGCATCGAGAACACTGAAGCTTTCTTT.

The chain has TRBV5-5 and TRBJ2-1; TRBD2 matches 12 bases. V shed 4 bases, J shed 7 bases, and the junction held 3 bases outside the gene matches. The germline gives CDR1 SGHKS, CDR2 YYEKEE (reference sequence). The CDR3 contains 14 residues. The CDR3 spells CASSNLAGGNEQFF. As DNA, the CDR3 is TGTGCCAGCAGCAATCTAGCGGGAGGGAATGAGCAGTTCTTC. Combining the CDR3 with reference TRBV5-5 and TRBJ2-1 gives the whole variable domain DAGVTQSPTHLIKTRGQQVTLRCSPISGHKSVSWYQQVLGQGPQFIFQYYEKEERGRGNFPDRFSARQFPNYSSELNVNALLLGDSALYLCASSNLAGGNEQFFGPGTRLTVL.

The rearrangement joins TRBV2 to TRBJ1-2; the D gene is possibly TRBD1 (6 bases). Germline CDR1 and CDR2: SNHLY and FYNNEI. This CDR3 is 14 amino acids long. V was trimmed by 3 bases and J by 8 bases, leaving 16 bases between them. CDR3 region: CASSDRTVRGGYTF. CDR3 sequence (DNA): TGTGCCAGCAGTGACCGGACAGTGAGGGGCGGCTACACCTTC.

The CDR3 protein is CASSFLRTGGTGELFF. The CDR3 region has the DNA TGCGCCAGCAGCTTTTTAAGGACAGGGGGGACCGGGGAGCTGTTTTTT. This chain links TRBV5-1 with TRBJ2-2; 10 bases map to TRBD1. The CDR3 extends over 16 amino acids. Germline values: CDR1 SGHRS, CDR2 YFSETQ. J lost 5 bases, V lost 2 bases, and 6 bases had no gene match.

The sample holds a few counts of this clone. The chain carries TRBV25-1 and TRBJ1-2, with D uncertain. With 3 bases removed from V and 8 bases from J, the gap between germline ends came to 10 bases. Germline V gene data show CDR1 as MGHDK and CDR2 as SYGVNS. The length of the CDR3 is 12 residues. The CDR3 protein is CASSDLSRGYTF. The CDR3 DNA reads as TGTGCCAGCAGTGACCTCAGCCGGGGCTACACCTTC.

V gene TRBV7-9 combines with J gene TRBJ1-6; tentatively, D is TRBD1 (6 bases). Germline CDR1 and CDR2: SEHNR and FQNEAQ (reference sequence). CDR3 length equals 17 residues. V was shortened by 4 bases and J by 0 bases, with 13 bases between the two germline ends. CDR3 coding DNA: TGTGCCAGCAGCTCAGGGGACGTGAGCTCCTATAATTCACCCCTCCACTTT. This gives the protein CASSSGDVSSYNSPLHF.

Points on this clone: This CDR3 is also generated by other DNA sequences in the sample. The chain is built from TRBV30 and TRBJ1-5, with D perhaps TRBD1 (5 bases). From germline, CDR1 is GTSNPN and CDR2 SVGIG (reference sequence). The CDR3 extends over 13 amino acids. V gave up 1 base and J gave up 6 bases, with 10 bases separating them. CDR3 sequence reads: CAWSAGGGQPQHF. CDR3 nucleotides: TGTGCCTGGAGTGCCGGGGGGGGTCAGCCCCAGCATTTT.

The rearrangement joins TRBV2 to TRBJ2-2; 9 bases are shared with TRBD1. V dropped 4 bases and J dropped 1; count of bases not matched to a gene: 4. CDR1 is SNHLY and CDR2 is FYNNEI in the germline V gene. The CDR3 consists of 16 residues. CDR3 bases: TGTGCCAGCAGTGGGGGACAGGGCAAGAACACCGGGGAGCTGTTTTTT. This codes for CASSGGQGKNTGELFF.

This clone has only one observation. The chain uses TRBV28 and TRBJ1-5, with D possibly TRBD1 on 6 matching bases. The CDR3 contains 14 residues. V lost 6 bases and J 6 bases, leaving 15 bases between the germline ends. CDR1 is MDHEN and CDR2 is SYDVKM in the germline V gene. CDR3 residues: CASRDRTGFQPQHF. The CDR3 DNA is TGTGCCAGCAGGGACCGAACAGGGTTTCAGCCCCAGCATTTT.

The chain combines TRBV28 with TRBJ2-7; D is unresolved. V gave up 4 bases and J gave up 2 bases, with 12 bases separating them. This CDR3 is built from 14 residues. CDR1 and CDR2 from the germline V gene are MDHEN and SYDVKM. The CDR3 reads CASSSRRVPYEQYF. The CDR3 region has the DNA TGTGCCAGCAGTTCGCGCCGGGTCCCCTACGAGCAGTACTTC. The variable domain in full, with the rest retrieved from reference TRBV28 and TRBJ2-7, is DVKVTQSSRYLVKRTGEKVFLECVQDMDHENMFWYRQDPGLGLRLIYFSYDVKMKEKGDIPEGYSVSREKKERFSLILESASTNQTSMYLCASSSRRVPYEQYFGPGTRLTVT.

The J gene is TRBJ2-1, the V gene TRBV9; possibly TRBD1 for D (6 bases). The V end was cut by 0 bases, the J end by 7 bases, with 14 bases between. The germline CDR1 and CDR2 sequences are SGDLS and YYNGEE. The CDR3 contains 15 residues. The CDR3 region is CASSVGLMRGNEQFF. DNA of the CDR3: TGTGCCAGCAGCGTAGGTTTGATGAGGGGGAATGAGCAGTTCTTC.

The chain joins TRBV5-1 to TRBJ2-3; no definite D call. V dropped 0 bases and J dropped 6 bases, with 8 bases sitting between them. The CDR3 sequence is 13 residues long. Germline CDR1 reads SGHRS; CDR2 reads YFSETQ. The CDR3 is CASSLATPDTQYF. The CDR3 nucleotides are TGCGCCAGCAGCTTGGCCACGCCGGATACGCAGTATTTT.

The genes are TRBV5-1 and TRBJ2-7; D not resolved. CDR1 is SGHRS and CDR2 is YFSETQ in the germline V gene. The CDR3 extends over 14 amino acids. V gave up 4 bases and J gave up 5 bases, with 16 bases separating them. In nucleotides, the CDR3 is TGCGCCAGCAGCCCCCGCATGGTTAAGGACGAGCAGTACTTC. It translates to CASSPRMVKDEQYF.

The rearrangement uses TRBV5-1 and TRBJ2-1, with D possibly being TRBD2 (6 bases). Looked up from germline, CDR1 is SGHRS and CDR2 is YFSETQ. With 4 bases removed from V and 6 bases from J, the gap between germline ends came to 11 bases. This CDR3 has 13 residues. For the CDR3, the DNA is TGCGCCAGCAGCGGAGCGGGTCCCAATGAGCAGTTCTTC. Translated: CASSGAGPNEQFF.

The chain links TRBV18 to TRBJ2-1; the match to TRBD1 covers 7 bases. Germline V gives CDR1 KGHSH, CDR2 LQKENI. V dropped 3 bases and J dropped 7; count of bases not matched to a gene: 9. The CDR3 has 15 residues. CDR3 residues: CASSPLAEGANEQFF. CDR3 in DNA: TGTGCCAGCTCACCCTTGGCTGAGGGGGCAAATGAGCAGTTCTTC.

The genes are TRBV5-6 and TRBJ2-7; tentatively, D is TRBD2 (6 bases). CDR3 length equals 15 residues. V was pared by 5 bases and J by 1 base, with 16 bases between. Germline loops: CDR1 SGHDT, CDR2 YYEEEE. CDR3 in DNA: TGTGCCAGCAGATACGGGGCTAGCGTTTCCTACGAGCAGTACTTC. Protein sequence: CASRYGASVSYEQYF.

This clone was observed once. The CDR3 reads CASRENRDYGYTF. The CDR3 bases are TGTGCCAGCAGAGAGAACAGGGATTATGGCTACACCTTC. The gene calls are TRBV28 and TRBJ1-2, with D maybe TRBD1 (6 bases). Trimming stripped 6 bases from V and 5 bases from J, with 13 bases between. Germline CDR1 and CDR2: MDHEN and SYDVKM. CDR3 length: 13 amino acids.

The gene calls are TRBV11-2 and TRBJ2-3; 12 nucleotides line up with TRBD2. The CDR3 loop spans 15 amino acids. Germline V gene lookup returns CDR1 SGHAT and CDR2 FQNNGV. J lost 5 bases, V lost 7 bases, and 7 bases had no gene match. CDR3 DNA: TGTGCCAGCACCAAGACTAGCGGGAGTGGAGATACGCAGTATTTT. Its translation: CASTKTSGSGDTQYF.

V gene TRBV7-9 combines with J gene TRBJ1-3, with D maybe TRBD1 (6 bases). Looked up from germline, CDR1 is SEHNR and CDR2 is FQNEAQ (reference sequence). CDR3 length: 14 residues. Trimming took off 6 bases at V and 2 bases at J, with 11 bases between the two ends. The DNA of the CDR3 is TGTGCCAGCAGACCCGGACAGCCTGGAAACACCATATATTTT. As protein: CASRPGQPGNTIYF.